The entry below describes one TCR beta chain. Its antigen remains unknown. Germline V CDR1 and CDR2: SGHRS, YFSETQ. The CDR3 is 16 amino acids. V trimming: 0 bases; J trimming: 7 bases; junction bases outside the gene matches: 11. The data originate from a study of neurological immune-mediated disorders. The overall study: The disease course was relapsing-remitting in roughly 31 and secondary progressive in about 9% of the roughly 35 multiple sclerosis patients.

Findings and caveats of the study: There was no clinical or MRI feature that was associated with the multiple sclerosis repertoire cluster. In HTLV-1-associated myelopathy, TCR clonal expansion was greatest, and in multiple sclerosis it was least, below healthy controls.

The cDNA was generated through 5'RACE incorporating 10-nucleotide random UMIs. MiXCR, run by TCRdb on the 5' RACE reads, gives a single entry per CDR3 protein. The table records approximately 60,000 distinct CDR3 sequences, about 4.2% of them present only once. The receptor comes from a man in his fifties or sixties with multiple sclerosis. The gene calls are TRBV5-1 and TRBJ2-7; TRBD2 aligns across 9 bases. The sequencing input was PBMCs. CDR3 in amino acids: CASSLAMREGLEEQYF. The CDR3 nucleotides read TGCGCCAGCAGCTTGGCCATGCGGGAGGGCCTAGAGGAGCAGTACTTC.